This is a list of T cell receptor beta chains from one sample in a study of cytomegalovirus exposure and HLA in healthy donors. Some clones are missing from TCRdb's copy, which holds only in-frame ones; the method was immunoSEQ multiplex PCR. This table holds about 210,000 clones, over 75% found once. Sequences were obtained from PBMCs. The receptors come from a male donor in good health and CMV-seronegative. Each CDR3 is given with its conserved first and last residue. The D gene is left open where the match is weak. Size is omitted from some rows. Given values are once, few, many or a class for expanded clones.

cdr3_nt: TGTGCCAGCAGTTTCCTTGGGGGGACTAATGAAAAACTGTTTTTT
cdr3_aa: CASSFLGGTNEKLFF
clone_size: .
d_call: .
v_call: TRBV27
j_call: TRBJ1-4

cdr3_nt: TGTGCCAGCAGCGCCTACCAGGGATTGGACACCGGGGAGCTGTTTTTT
cdr3_aa: CASSAYQGLDTGELFF
clone_size: once
d_call: .
v_call: TRBV7-2
j_call: TRBJ2-2

cdr3_nt: TGCGCCAGCAGCCAAGATGCGACAGGTAGAGGGGCAACTAATGAAAAACTGTTTTTT
cdr3_aa: CASSQDATGRGATNEKLFF
clone_size: .
d_call: .
v_call: TRBV4-1
j_call: TRBJ1-4

cdr3_nt: TGTGCCAGTAGTATGTTTCTTCCGCCAGACTCGGCCCAGTACTTC
cdr3_aa: CASSMFLPPDSAQYF
clone_size: .
d_call: .
v_call: TRBV19
j_call: TRBJ2-5

cdr3_nt: TGTGCCAGCAGTTTAGCGGGGCCCCCCTACGAGCAGTACTTC
cdr3_aa: CASSLAGPPYEQYF
clone_size: .
d_call: .
v_call: TRBV27
j_call: TRBJ2-7

cdr3_nt: TGTGCCAGCAGTTCCTCTTCGGGGGGGGCTCTTGAAAAACTGTTTTTT
cdr3_aa: CASSSSSGGALEKLFF
clone_size: .
d_call: .
v_call: TRBV28
j_call: TRBJ1-4

cdr3_nt: TGCGCCAGCAGCCAAGTTTGGGACAGGGGCGACGAGCAGTACTTC
cdr3_aa: CASSQVWDRGDEQYF
clone_size: .
d_call: TRBD1
v_call: TRBV4-3
j_call: TRBJ2-7

cdr3_nt: TGTGCCAGCAGCTTAAAATACAGGGACGAGCAGTACTTC
cdr3_aa: CASSLKYRDEQYF
clone_size: .
d_call: .
v_call: TRBV7-3
j_call: TRBJ2-7

cdr3_nt: TGCGCCAGCAGTGGGAAGGGACGGACAGGGGCCAACACCGGGGAGCTGTTTTTT
cdr3_aa: CASSGKGRTGANTGELFF
clone_size: once
d_call: TRBD1
v_call: TRBV10-2
j_call: TRBJ2-2

cdr3_nt: TGCAGCGTTGAAGGTGGACAGGGGCTGAACTATGGCTACACCTTC
cdr3_aa: CSVEGGQGLNYGYTF
clone_size: .
d_call: TRBD1
v_call: TRBV29-1
j_call: TRBJ1-2

cdr3_nt: TGTGCCTGGAGTGTACGTGGGGAGGAGACCCAGTACTTC
cdr3_aa: CAWSVRGEETQYF
clone_size: .
d_call: .
v_call: TRBV30
j_call: TRBJ2-5

cdr3_nt: TGTGCCAGCAGCAGTGGACTACCTAGCACAGATACGCAGTATTTT
cdr3_aa: CASSSGLPSTDTQYF
clone_size: .
d_call: .
v_call: TRBV9
j_call: TRBJ2-3

cdr3_nt: TGTGCCAGCAGTTCACCTAAGGGGCGATTTTACGAGCAGTACTTC
cdr3_aa: CASSSPKGRFYEQYF
clone_size: .
d_call: .
v_call: TRBV28
j_call: TRBJ2-7

cdr3_nt: TGTGCCACCAGCATCCGGACTAGCGGCTACAATGAGCAGTTCTTC
cdr3_aa: CATSIRTSGYNEQFF
clone_size: .
d_call: TRBD2
v_call: TRBV15
j_call: TRBJ2-1

cdr3_nt: TGTGCCAGCAGGTCTATAGGGGATGAGCAGTTCTTC
cdr3_aa: CASRSIGDEQFF
clone_size: .
d_call: .
v_call: TRBV6-1
j_call: TRBJ2-1

cdr3_nt: TGTGCCAGCAGCGCTGGGACAGGTAACAATGAGCAGTTCTTC
cdr3_aa: CASSAGTGNNEQFF
clone_size: .
d_call: TRBD1
v_call: TRBV9
j_call: TRBJ2-1

cdr3_nt: TGTGCCTGGAGTGTAGCGGGGACGTACCAAGAGACCCAGTACTTC
cdr3_aa: CAWSVAGTYQETQYF
clone_size: .
d_call: TRBD2
v_call: TRBV30
j_call: TRBJ2-5

cdr3_nt: TGTGCCAGCTCACCGGGGGGATACTATGGCTACACCTTC
cdr3_aa: CASSPGGYYGYTF
clone_size: .
d_call: .
v_call: TRBV18
j_call: TRBJ1-2

cdr3_nt: TGCGCCAGCAGAGGGGGAACGGCAACAGGGGGCGCACGTTATGGCTACACCTTC
cdr3_aa: CASRGGTATGGARYGYTF
clone_size: .
d_call: TRBD1
v_call: TRBV10-2
j_call: TRBJ1-2

cdr3_nt: TGTGCCAGCAGCTTAGGGGTAGTAGCCAACCAAGAGACCCAGTACTTC
cdr3_aa: CASSLGVVANQETQYF
clone_size: .
d_call: .
v_call: TRBV7-8
j_call: TRBJ2-5

cdr3_nt: TGCGCCAGCAGCCAATACTCCGAGGGATGGGAGACCCAGTACTTC
cdr3_aa: CASSQYSEGWETQYF
clone_size: .
d_call: .
v_call: TRBV4-1
j_call: TRBJ2-5

cdr3_nt: TGTGCCACCAGCAGAGGGGGGGGTTCTAACAATGAGCAGTTCTTC
cdr3_aa: CATSRGGGSNNEQFF
clone_size: .
d_call: TRBD2
v_call: TRBV15
j_call: TRBJ2-1